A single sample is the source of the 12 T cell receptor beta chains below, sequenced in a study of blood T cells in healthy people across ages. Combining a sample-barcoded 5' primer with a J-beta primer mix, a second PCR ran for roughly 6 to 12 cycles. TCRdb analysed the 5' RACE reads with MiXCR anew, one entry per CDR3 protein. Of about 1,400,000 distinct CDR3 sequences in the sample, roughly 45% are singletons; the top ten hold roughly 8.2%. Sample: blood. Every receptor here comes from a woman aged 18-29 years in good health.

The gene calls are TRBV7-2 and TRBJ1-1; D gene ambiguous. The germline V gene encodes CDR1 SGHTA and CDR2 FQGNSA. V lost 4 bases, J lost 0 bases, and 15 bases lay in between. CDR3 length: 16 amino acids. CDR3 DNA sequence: TGTGCCAGCAGCTGGGGTCCGGCGGGGTTGAACACTGAAGCTTTCTTT. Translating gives CASSWGPAGLNTEAFF.

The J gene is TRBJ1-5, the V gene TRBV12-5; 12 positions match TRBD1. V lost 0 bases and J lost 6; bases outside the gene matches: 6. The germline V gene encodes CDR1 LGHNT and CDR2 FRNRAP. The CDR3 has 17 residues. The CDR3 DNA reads TGTGCTAGTGGTTTGGTTTTCGGGACAGGGGGCCCTCAGCCCCAGCATTTT. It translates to CASGLVFGTGGPQPQHF.

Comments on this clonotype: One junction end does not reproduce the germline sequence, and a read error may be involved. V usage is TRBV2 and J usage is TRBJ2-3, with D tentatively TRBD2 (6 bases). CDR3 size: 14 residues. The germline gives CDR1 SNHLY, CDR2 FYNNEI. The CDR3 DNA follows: TGTGCCAGCAGTGGGGGGGTAAGCACAGGTACGCAGTATTTT. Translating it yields CASSGGVSTGTQYF. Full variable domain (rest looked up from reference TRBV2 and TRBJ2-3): EPEVTQTPSHQVTQMGQEVILRCVPISNHLYFYWYRQILGQKVEFLVSFYNNEISEKSEIFDDQFSVERPDGSNFTLKIRSTKLEDSAMYFCASSGGVSTGTQYFGPGTRLTVL.

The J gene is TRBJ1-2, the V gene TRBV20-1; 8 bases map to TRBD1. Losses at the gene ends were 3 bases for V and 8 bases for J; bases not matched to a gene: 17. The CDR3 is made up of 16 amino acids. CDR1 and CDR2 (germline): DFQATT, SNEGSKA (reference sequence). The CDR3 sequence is CSASLRQGIRGGGYTF. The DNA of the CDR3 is TGCAGTGCTAGTTTACGACAGGGGATCCGAGGGGGGGGCTACACCTTC.

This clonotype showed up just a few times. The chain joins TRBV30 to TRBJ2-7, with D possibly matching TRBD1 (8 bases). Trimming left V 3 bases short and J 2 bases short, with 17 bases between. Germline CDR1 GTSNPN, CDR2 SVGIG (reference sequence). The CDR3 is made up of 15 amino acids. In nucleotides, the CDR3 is TGTGCCTGGAGGGGGGGGACAGGTACCACCTACGAGCAGTACTTC. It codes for CAWRGGTGTTYEQYF. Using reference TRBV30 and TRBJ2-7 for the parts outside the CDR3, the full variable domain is SQTIHQWPATLVQPVGSPLSLECTVEGTSNPNLYWYRQAAGRGLQLLFYSVGIGQISSEVPQNLSASRPQDRQFILSSKKLLLSDSGFYLCAWRGGTGTTYEQYFGPGTRLTVT.

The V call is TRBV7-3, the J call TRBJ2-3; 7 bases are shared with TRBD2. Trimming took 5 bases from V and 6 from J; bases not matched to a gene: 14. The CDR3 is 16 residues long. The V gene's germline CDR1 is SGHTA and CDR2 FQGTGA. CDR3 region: CASSPVRGSGGDTQYF. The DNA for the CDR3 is TGTGCCAGCAGCCCTGTGCGGGGGTCCGGAGGCGATACGCAGTATTTT.

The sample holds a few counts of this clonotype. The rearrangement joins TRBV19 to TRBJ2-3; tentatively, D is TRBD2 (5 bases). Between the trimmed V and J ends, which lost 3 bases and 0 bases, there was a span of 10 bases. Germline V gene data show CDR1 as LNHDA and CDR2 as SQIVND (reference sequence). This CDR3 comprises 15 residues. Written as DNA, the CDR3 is TGTGCCAGTAGTATCGACGGGGAGAGCACAGATACGCAGTATTTT. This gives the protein CASSIDGESTDTQYF.

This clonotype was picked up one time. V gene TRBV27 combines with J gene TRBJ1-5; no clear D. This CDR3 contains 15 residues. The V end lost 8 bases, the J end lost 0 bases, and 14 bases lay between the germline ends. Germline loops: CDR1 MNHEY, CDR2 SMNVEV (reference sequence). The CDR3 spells CASGELTDSNQPQHF. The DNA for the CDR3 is TGTGCCAGCGGGGAACTTACTGATAGCAATCAGCCCCAGCATTTT.

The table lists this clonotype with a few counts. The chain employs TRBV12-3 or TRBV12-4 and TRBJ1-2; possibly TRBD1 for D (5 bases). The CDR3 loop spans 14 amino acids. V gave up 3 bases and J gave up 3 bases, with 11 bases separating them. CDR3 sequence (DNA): TGTGCCAGCAGTTTTCAGGGAAGGGACTATGGCTACACCTTC. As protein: CASSFQGRDYGYTF.

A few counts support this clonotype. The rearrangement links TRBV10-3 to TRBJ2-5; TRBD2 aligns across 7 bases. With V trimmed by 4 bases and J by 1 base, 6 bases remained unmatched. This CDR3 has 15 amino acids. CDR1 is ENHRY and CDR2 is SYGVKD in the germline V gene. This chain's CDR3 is CAISGGGGGQETQYF. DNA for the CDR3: TGTGCCATCAGTGGTGGTGGCGGGGGCCAAGAGACCCAGTACTTC.

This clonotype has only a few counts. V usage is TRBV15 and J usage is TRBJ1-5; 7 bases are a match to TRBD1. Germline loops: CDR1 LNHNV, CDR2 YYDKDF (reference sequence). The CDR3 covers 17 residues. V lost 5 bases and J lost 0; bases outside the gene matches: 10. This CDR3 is CATSPKGQILSNQPQHF. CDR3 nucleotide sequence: TGTGCCACCAGCCCAAAGGGACAGATCCTTAGCAATCAGCCCCAGCATTTT.

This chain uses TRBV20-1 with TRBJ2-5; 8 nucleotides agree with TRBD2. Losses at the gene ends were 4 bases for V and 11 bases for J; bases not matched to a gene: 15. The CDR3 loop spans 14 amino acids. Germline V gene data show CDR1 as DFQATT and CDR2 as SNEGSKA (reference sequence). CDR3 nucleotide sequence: TGCAGTGCTATTGGTAGGCTAGCGGGTGGGGAGCAGTACTTC. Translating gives CSAIGRLAGGEQYF.